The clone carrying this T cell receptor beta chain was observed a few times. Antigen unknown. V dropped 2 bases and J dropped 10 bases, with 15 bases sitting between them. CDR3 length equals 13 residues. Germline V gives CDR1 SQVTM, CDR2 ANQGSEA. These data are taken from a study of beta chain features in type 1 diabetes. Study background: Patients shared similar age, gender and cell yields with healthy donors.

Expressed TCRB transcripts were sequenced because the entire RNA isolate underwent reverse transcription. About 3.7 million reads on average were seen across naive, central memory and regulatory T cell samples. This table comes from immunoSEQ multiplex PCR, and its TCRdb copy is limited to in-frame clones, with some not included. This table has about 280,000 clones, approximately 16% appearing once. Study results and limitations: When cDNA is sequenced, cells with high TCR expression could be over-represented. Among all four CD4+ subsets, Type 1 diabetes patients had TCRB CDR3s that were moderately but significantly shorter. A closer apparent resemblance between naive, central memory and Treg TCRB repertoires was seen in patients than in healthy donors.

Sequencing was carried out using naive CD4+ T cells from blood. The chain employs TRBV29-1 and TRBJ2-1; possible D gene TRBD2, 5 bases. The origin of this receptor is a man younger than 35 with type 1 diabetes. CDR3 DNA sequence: TGCAGCGTTGAATCGTTTATGGGGAGAGAGCAGTTCTTC. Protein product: CSVESFMGREQFF.